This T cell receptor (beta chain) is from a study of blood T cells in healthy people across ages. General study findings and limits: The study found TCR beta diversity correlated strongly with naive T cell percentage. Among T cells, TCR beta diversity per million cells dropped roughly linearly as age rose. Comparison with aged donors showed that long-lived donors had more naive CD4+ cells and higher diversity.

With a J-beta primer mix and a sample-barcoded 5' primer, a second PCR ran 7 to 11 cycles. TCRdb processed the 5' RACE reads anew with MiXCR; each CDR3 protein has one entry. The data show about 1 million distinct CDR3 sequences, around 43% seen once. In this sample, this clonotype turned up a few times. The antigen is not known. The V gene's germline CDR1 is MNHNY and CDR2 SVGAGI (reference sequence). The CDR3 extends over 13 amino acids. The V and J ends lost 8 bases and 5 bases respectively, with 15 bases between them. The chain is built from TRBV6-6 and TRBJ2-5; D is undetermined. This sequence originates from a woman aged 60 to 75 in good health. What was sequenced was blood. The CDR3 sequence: CASAGHPLETQYF. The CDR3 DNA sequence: TGTGCCAGCGCAGGCCATCCCCTCGAGACCCAGTACTTC.